This TCR beta chain was identified during a study of T cell repertoires in cytomegalovirus infection. TCRdb analysed the reads with MiXCR anew, one entry per CDR3 protein. This table holds approximately 500,000 distinct CDR3 sequences, about 33% found once. To note about this clonotype: As yet, its antigen is unknown.

The V gene's germline CDR1 is LGHDT and CDR2 YNNKEL (reference sequence). Losses at the gene ends were 4 bases for V and 7 bases for J; bases not matched to a gene: 8. CDR3 length: 15 residues. The V call is TRBV3-1, the J call TRBJ1-2; 11 bases fit TRBD1. The sample was cultured PBMCs, taken from culture after CMV antigen stimulation. This sequence was found in a human donor in good health (CMV status not recorded). Some clones in this sample may be carry-over from other donors' samples. CDR3 nucleotide sequence: TGTGCCAGCAGCCGCGGACAGGGGGCGATCCGTGGCTACACCTTC. This codes for CASSRGQGAIRGYTF.